These T cell receptor beta chains were read from a single sample in a study of T cell changes during pregnancy in multiple sclerosis. TCRdb's table, derived via immunoSEQ multiplex PCR, lists solely in-frame clones and lacks some. This table holds 40,000 to 50,000 clones, about 90% found once. The source material was CD8+ T cells from peripheral blood mononuclear cells, sampled after pregnancy. These receptors all stem from a female donor with multiple sclerosis, enrolled in a pregnancy study. Both conserved end residues are trimmed from each CDR3. The D gene is left open where the match is weak.

CDR3aa: ASSLGRVQY
len: 9
j_gene: TRBJ2-3
v_gene: TRBV11-2
d_gene: -

CDR3aa: ASSVGGGLTGELF
len: 13
j_gene: TRBJ2-2
v_gene: TRBV9
d_gene: TRBD2

CDR3aa: ASSDRTGGDTGELF
len: 14
j_gene: TRBJ2-2
v_gene: TRBV6-4
d_gene: TRBD1

CDR3aa: ASSFGGDRETQY
len: 12
j_gene: TRBJ2-5
v_gene: TRBV7-3
d_gene: TRBD2

CDR3aa: ASSWPGTSGYEQY
len: 13
j_gene: TRBJ2-7
v_gene: TRBV5-6
d_gene: TRBD2

CDR3aa: ASSFGTGAYEQY
len: 12
j_gene: TRBJ2-7
v_gene: TRBV7-3
d_gene: TRBD1

CDR3aa: AITPGQEDNTIY
len: 12
j_gene: TRBJ1-3
v_gene: TRBV10-3
d_gene: TRBD1

CDR3aa: ASSVQGDLTEAF
len: 12
j_gene: TRBJ1-1
v_gene: TRBV25-1
d_gene: -

CDR3aa: ASSQVDRGYEQY
len: 12
j_gene: TRBJ2-7
v_gene: TRBV4-1
d_gene: TRBD1

CDR3aa: ASSDSGNEQF
len: 10
j_gene: TRBJ2-1
v_gene: TRBV6-5
d_gene: -

CDR3aa: ASQNRDSSLEQY
len: 12
j_gene: TRBJ2-7
v_gene: TRBV2
d_gene: -

CDR3aa: ASSPTVSNQPQH
len: 12
j_gene: TRBJ1-5
v_gene: TRBV4-1
d_gene: -

CDR3aa: ASSLWGEGSYNEQF
len: 14
j_gene: TRBJ2-1
v_gene: TRBV5-5
d_gene: -

CDR3aa: ASSAGDNEQY
len: 10
j_gene: TRBJ2-7
v_gene: TRBV19
d_gene: -

CDR3aa: AIATGEANTGELF
len: 13
j_gene: TRBJ2-2
v_gene: TRBV10-3
d_gene: TRBD1

CDR3aa: ASSLREAGTEAF
len: 12
j_gene: TRBJ1-1
v_gene: TRBV5-8
d_gene: -

CDR3aa: ASSTGTGGEDEQF
len: 13
j_gene: TRBJ2-1
v_gene: TRBV7-9
d_gene: TRBD1

CDR3aa: ASSSRDYEQY
len: 10
j_gene: TRBJ2-7
v_gene: TRBV9
d_gene: -

CDR3aa: ATSSPRDMVLATQY
len: 14
j_gene: TRBJ2-5
v_gene: TRBV15
d_gene: -

CDR3aa: ASTGNYGYT
len: 9
j_gene: TRBJ1-2
v_gene: TRBV5-4
d_gene: -

CDR3aa: ASSPGVVYGYT
len: 11
j_gene: TRBJ1-2
v_gene: TRBV27
d_gene: -

CDR3aa: ATSRGRLREQPQH
len: 13
j_gene: TRBJ1-5
v_gene: TRBV15
d_gene: -

CDR3aa: ASSLEGTGVQPQH
len: 13
j_gene: TRBJ1-5
v_gene: TRBV5-1
d_gene: TRBD1

CDR3aa: SVGGGLRNEQY
len: 11
j_gene: TRBJ2-7
v_gene: TRBV29-1
d_gene: TRBD2

CDR3aa: ASSVQGEETQY
len: 11
j_gene: TRBJ2-5
v_gene: TRBV9
d_gene: TRBD1

CDR3aa: ASSRTATNYNEQF
len: 13
j_gene: TRBJ2-1
v_gene: TRBV7-7
d_gene: -

CDR3aa: ASRIGQGDHNEQF
len: 13
j_gene: TRBJ2-1
v_gene: TRBV19
d_gene: TRBD1

CDR3aa: ASSFRQGTDTQY
len: 12
j_gene: TRBJ2-3
v_gene: TRBV27
d_gene: -

CDR3aa: ASSDTSGEGNEQF
len: 13
j_gene: TRBJ2-1
v_gene: TRBV6-4
d_gene: TRBD2

CDR3aa: ASSKEGGTNIQY
len: 12
j_gene: TRBJ2-4
v_gene: TRBV21-1
d_gene: -

CDR3aa: ASSSGGAYNEQF
len: 12
j_gene: TRBJ2-1
v_gene: TRBV27
d_gene: TRBD2

CDR3aa: ASSQATGTADYEQY
len: 14
j_gene: TRBJ2-7
v_gene: TRBV4-1
d_gene: TRBD1

CDR3aa: ASSPTGVGYT
len: 10
j_gene: TRBJ1-2
v_gene: TRBV18
d_gene: TRBD1

CDR3aa: ASSGISGALTDTQY
len: 14
j_gene: TRBJ2-3
v_gene: TRBV6-1
d_gene: TRBD2